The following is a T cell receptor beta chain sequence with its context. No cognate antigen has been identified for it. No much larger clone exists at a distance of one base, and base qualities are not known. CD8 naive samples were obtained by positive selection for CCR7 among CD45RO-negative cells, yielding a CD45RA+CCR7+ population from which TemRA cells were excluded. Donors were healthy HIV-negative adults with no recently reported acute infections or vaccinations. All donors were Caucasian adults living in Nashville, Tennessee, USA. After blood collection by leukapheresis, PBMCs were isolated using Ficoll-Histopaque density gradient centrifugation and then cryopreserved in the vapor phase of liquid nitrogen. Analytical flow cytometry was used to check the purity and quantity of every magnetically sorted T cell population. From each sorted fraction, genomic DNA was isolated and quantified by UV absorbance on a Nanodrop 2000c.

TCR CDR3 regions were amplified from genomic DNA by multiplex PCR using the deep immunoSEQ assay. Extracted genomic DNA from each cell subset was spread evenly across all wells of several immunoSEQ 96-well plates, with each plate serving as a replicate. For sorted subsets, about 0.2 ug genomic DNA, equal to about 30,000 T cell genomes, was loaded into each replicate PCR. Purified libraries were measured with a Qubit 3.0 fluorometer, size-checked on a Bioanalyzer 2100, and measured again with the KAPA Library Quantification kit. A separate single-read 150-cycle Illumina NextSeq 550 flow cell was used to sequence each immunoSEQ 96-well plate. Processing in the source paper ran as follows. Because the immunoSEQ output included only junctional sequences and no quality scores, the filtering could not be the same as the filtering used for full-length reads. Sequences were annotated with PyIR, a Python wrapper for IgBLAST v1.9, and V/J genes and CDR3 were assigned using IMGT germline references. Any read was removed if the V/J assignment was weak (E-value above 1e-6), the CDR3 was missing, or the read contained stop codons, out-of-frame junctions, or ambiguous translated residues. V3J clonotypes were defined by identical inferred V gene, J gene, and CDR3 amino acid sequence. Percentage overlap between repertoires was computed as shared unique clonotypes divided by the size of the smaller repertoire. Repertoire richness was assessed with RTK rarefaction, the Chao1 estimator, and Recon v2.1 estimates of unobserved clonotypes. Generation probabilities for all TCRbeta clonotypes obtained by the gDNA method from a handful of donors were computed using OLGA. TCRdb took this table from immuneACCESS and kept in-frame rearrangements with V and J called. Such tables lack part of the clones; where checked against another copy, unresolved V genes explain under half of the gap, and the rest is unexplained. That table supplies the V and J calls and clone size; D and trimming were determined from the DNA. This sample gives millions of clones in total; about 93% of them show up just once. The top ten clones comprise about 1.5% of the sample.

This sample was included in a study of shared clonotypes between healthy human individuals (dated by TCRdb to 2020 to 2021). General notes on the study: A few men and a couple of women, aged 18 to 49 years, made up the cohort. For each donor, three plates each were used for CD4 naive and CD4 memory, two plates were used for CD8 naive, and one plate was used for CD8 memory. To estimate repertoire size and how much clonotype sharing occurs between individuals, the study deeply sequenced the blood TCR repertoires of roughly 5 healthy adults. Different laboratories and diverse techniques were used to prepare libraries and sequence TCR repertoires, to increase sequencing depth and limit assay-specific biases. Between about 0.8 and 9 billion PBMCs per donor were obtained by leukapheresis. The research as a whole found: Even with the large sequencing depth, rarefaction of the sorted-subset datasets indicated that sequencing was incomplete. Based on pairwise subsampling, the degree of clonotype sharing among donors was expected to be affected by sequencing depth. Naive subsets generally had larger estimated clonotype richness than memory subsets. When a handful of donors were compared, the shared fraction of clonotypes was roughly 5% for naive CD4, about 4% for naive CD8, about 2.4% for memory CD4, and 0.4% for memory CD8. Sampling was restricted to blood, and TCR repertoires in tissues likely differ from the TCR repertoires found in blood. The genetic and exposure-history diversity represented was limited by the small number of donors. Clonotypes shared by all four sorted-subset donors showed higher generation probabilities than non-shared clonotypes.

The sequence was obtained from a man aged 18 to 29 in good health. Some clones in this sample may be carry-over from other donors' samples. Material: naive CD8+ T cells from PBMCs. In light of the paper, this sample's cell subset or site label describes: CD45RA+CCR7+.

The DNA sequence is as follows: TGTGCCAGCAGCCGGTTCTTGACCTACGAGCAGTACTTC. It encodes CASSRFLTYEQYF. Recombination joined TRBV14 with TRBJ2-7, with the D gene not confidently named. Per the germline V gene, SGHDN is the CDR1 and FVKESK is the CDR2. Trimming takes 4 bases from V and 2 bases from J, and the germline ends sit 9 bases apart. From the cysteine up to the phenylalanine, the CDR3 has a length of 13 residues. The only DNA kept is the CDR3, 39 bases in frame from the first base.